This paragraph covers one T cell receptor (beta chain) sequence. The source of the sample is a study of technical replicates of blood from a few donors. Profiling relied on immunoSEQ multiplex PCR, and the TCRdb table lists in-frame clones only, not all of them. Of 70,000 or so clones in the sample, less than 99% were seen once. The germline CDR1 and CDR2 sequences are SGHTS and YDEGEE. The trim removed 4 bases at V and 6 bases at J, leaving 11 bases unmatched. The CDR3 has 16 amino acids. The chain joins TRBV5-8 to TRBJ1-5; 9 nucleotides match TRBD1. The sample comprised T cells isolated from PBMCs. The sequence was collected from a human donor in good health. CDR3 in DNA: TGTGCCAGCAGCCGGGGGACAGGGTCTTACTCTCAGCCCCAGCATTTT. Amino acids: CASSRGTGSYSQPQHF.